This T cell receptor (beta chain) was recorded in a study of blood T cell repertoires in COVID-19 (dated by TCRdb to about 2020). As for the study more broadly: The collaborator samples originated in the United States, Italy and Spain and spanned the acute and convalescent phases of COVID-19. The prospective study material was composed of cDNA or gDNA derived from T cells, B-cell-depleted T cells, or PBMCs. The dataset comprised deeply sampled blood TCRbeta repertoires from subjects exposed to, actively infected with, or recovered from COVID-19. The repertoires were released in a freely available public database meant as a resource for research on the immune response to SARS-CoV-2. The samples were drawn from the first 160 participants of the ongoing ImmuneRACE study and from 1,254 subjects provided by 6 global collaborators. Sample metadata almost always included a de-identified subject ID, COVID-19 status, age in years and sex. Where available, HLA class I and class II types were taken from metadata supplied by the sample provider and were not determined by assay-based typing.

With respect to this clone: This clone's antigen is unknown. Per-base qualities were not stored, and no clone one base away is much larger.

Collaborating institutions collected whole blood in K2EDTA tubes following their own protocols. Collaborator samples were shipped for TCRbeta analysis as frozen whole blood, isolated PBMCs, or DNA extracted from either sample type. For CDR1 and CDR2, the germline V gene lists SGHDT and YYEEEE. The CDR3 runs 13 amino acids, cysteine and phenylalanine included. Only CDR3 DNA remains: 39 bases, in frame from the first base. V and J are trimmed by 4 bases and 6 bases, and the gene matches miss 4 bases of the junction. Summary of the overall study and its limitations: How much clinical and demographic metadata was included differed by source and by participant, and the metadata was provided uncurated.

The immunoSEQ Assay, a bias-controlled multiplex PCR, was used to amplify TCRbeta CDR3 regions from genomic DNA. As for the original processing: Within the assay, amplification of reference gene primers was used to estimate how many nucleated cells each sample contained. To quantify the absolute abundance of each unique TCRbeta CDR3 rearrangement, sequence reads were collapsed and filtered. Productive Simpson clonality was computed per sample as the square root of Simpson's diversity index over productive rearrangements. TCRdb took this table from immuneACCESS and kept in-frame rearrangements with V and J called. Such tables lack part of the clones; where checked against another copy, unresolved V genes explain under half of the gap, and the rest is unexplained. V, J and clone size reflect that table, while D and trimming were determined from the DNA. A total of about 190,000 clones appear in this sample, around 86% of them only once. The ten largest clones take up 5.5% to 7.5% of the sample.

The source material was peripheral blood. The source of this sequence is a man aged 35 to 55 with acute or convalescent COVID-19. Here the chain combines TRBV5-6 and TRBJ1-2; 9 bases in the middle match TRBD1. The nucleotide sequence is TGTGCCAGCAGCATGGGACAGGGAAATGGCTACACCTTC. This encodes CASSMGQGNGYTF. The entire variable domain, with the stretches around the CDR3 drawn from the reference TRBV5-6 and TRBJ1-2 proteins, is DAGVTQSPTHLIKTRGQQVTLRCSPKSGHDTVSWYQQALGQGPQFIFQYYEEEERQRGNFPDRFSGHQFPNYSSELNVNALLLGDSALYLCASSMGQGNGYTFGSGTRLTVV.